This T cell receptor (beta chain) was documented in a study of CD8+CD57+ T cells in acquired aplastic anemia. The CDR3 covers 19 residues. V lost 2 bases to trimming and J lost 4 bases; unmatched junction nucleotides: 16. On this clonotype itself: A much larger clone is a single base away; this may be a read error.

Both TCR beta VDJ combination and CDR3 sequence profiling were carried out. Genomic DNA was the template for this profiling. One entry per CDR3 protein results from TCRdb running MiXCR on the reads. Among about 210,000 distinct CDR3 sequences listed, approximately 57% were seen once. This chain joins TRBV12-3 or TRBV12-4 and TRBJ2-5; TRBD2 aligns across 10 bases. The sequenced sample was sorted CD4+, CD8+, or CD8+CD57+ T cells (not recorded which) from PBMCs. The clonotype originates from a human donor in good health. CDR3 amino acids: CASSLTSGASGTDPETQYF. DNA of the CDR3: TGTGCCAGCAGTTTAACTAGCGGGGCGTCTGGGACTGATCCAGAGACCCAGTACTTC.